Below are 25 T cell receptor beta chains sequenced from a single sample in a study of blood T cell repertoires in COVID-19. Profiling relied on immunoSEQ multiplex PCR, and the TCRdb table lists in-frame clones only, not all of them. The sample lists some 300,000 clones; 88% were seen once. The material sequenced was PBMCs or T cells enriched from blood (not recorded which). These receptor sequences come from a woman aged 30 to 39 who had recovered from COVID-19.

The chain joins TRBV27 to TRBJ2-3; D might be TRBD2 (7 bases). Germline V CDR1 and CDR2: MNHEY, SMNVEV (reference sequence). CDR3 length: 17 amino acids. V was clipped by 3 bases and J by 2 bases, with 18 bases between them. DNA for the CDR3: TGTGCCAGCAGTTTGGGCGGGGGCCCTGTGTCCACAGATACGCAGTATTTT. Protein: CASSLGGGPVSTDTQYF.

This sequence joins TRBV4-2 and TRBJ1-2, with 9 bases lining up with TRBD1. There are 15 residues in the CDR3. V shed 1 base and J 7 bases; nucleotides not matched to a gene: 7. CDR1 and CDR2 (germline): LGHNA, YNFKEQ. DNA of the CDR3: TGTGCCAGCAGCCAAGTATTACAGGGGGCAGGTGGCTACACCTTC. Its protein product is CASSQVLQGAGGYTF.

The count of this clone is one. The chain uses TRBV9 and TRBJ2-7; 10 nucleotides match TRBD2. The CDR3 consists of 17 residues. V was pared by 0 bases and J by 2 bases, with 8 bases of the junction left unmatched. Germline V CDR1 and CDR2: SGDLS, YYNGEE. The CDR3 loop is CASSVGSSGRLAYEQYF. The CDR3 region has the DNA TGTGCCAGCAGCGTAGGGAGTAGCGGGAGGCTGGCCTACGAGCAGTACTTC.

The chain carries TRBV7-9 and TRBJ1-2; TRBD1 is a possible D gene (6 bases). This CDR3 is 16 amino acids long. Trimming pared 1 base from V and 6 bases from J, leaving 18 bases between. In germline, CDR1 is SEHNR, CDR2 FQNEAQ (reference sequence). The DNA of the CDR3 is TGTGCCAGCAGCTTAGTCACGTCAGCTTCAGGGGATGGCTACACCTTC. Protein sequence: CASSLVTSASGDGYTF.

The gene calls are TRBV2 and TRBJ1-5; TRBD1 aligns across 9 bases. V shed 7 bases, J shed 15 bases, and the junction held 10 bases outside the gene matches. The germline CDR1 and CDR2 sequences are SNHLY and FYNNEI. The CDR3 is 12 amino acids. For the CDR3, the DNA is TGTGCCAGCAAAGGACAGGGGTCTGTATTGCATTTT. Translation gives CASKGQGSVLHF.

This clone was seen a single time. CDR3 region: CASRNNWRLHGYTF. The CDR3 bases are TGTGCCAGCAGAAATAACTGGAGGCTCCATGGCTACACCTTC. V is TRBV6-5 and J is TRBJ1-2; D is unresolved. Trimming removed 6 bases from V and 6 bases from J, with 17 bases in between. The CDR3 length is 14 residues. The germline V gene has CDR1 MNHEY and CDR2 SVGAGI.

The chain links TRBV6-5 to TRBJ2-5; D is ambiguous. The CDR3 totals 13 residues. CDR1 is MNHEY and CDR2 is SVGAGI in the germline V gene. V shed 2 bases and J shed 5 bases, with 9 bases lying between them. This CDR3 is CASSYGVLETQYF. The DNA of the CDR3 is TGTGCCAGCAGTTACGGAGTCCTCGAGACCCAGTACTTC.

The chain couples TRBV9 to TRBJ2-1; 16 bases fit TRBD2. The CDR3 consists of 23 residues. The germline gives CDR1 SGDLS, CDR2 YYNGEE. Losses at the gene ends were 0 bases for V and 0 bases for J; bases not matched to a gene: 15. CDR3 sequence: CASSVATSSGLAGGPRSYNEQFF. The CDR3 nucleotides are TGTGCCAGCAGCGTAGCTACCAGCTCGGGACTAGCGGGAGGGCCGCGCTCCTACAATGAGCAGTTCTTC.

The rearrangement links TRBV19 to TRBJ2-7; TRBD2 is a possible D gene (5 bases). The CDR3 is 14 amino acids. Germline CDR1 LNHDA, CDR2 SQIVND (reference sequence). V was trimmed by 4 bases and J by 7 bases, leaving 17 bases between them. This chain's CDR3 is CASSTRALPGEQYF. CDR3 bases: TGTGCCAGTAGTACCCGGGCCCTCCCGGGAGAGCAGTACTTC.

The chain combines TRBV27 with TRBJ2-7, with 8 bases lining up with TRBD2. V lost 2 bases, J lost 3 bases, and 12 bases stayed unmatched. The length of the CDR3 is 17 residues. The germline V gene encodes CDR1 MNHEY and CDR2 SMNVEV (reference sequence). The CDR3 DNA is TGTGCCAGCAGTTTACATAGCCCTAGCGGGTTGTACTACGAGCAGTACTTC. Its translation is CASSLHSPSGLYYEQYF.

This chain connects TRBV28 to TRBJ1-3, with 7 positions matching TRBD1. CDR3 length: 16 amino acids. CDR1 is MDHEN, CDR2 SYDVKM, per germline. J was trimmed by 4 bases and V by 5 bases; bases with no gene match: 11. In DNA, the CDR3 is TGTGCCAGCAGTCCCCAGGGGGGAAATGGAGGAAACACCATATATTTT. Translated: CASSPQGGNGGNTIYF.

The chain is built from TRBV7-2 and TRBJ2-5; the D gene is possibly TRBD1 (6 bases). This CDR3 has 15 amino acids. The V end was cut by 7 bases, the J end by 1 base, with 16 bases between. The germline gives CDR1 SGHTA, CDR2 FQGNSA. CDR3 sequence (DNA): TGTGCCAGCACCCCCGGGCGCAGGGGCCAAGAGACCCAGTACTTC. Protein sequence: CASTPGRRGQETQYF. Full variable domain (rest looked up from reference TRBV7-2 and TRBJ2-5): GAGVSQSPSNKVTEKGKDVELRCDPISGHTALYWYRQSLGQGLEFLIYFQGNSAPDKSGLPSDRFSAERTGGSVSTLTIQRTQQEDSAVYLCASTPGRRGQETQYFGPGTRLLVL.

This sequence joins TRBV7-9 and TRBJ2-4; D gene ambiguous. The CDR3 spans 16 residues. V lost 5 bases and J lost 0, with 14 bases in between. CDR1 and CDR2 (germline): SEHNR, FQNEAQ (reference sequence). CDR3 loop: CASSQGTALAKNIQYF. The CDR3 DNA follows: TGTGCCAGCAGCCAAGGAACAGCTCTAGCCAAAAACATTCAGTACTTC. The variable domain in full, with the rest retrieved from reference TRBV7-9 and TRBJ2-4, is DTGVSQNPRHKITKRGQNVTFRCDPISEHNRLYWYRQTLGQGPEFLTYFQNEAQLEKSRLLSDRFSAERPKGSFSTLEIQRTEQGDSAMYLCASSQGTALAKNIQYFGAGTRLSVL.

The V and J genes are TRBV5-1 and TRBJ2-2, with TRBD2 matching over 13 bases. The germline CDR1 and CDR2 sequences are SGHRS and YFSETQ. Germline trimming cut 0 bases from V and 4 bases from J; bases unmatched to any gene: 0. CDR3 size: 16 residues. The CDR3 loop reads CASSLGTSGSTGELFF. The CDR3, as DNA: TGCGCCAGCAGCTTGGGGACTAGCGGGAGCACCGGGGAGCTGTTTTTT. The full variable domain, with the rest looked up from reference TRBV5-1 and TRBJ2-2, is KAGVTQTPRYLIKTRGQQVTLSCSPISGHRSVSWYQQTPGQGLQFLFEYFSETQRNKGNFPGRFSGRQFSNSRSEMNVSTLELGDSALYLCASSLGTSGSTGELFFGEGSRLTVL.

This clone was counted only a few times. The V and J genes are TRBV4-1 and TRBJ1-6; the D gene is possibly TRBD1 (6 bases). This CDR3 comprises 13 residues. Germline V gene sequence: CDR1 MGHRA, CDR2 YSYEKL. V shed 1 base and J shed 11 bases, with 9 bases lying between them. As DNA, the CDR3 is TGCGCCAGCAGCCAAGGCACAGGGACACCCCTCCACTTT. Its protein is CASSQGTGTPLHF.

This chain joins TRBV9 and TRBJ1-4; possible D gene TRBD1, 5 bases. Germline V CDR1 and CDR2: SGDLS, YYNGEE. Deletions cut 0 bases from V and 11 bases from J, with 17 bases between. The CDR3 covers 15 residues. The CDR3 is CASSVEGAGRGKLFF. The CDR3 DNA follows: TGTGCCAGCAGCGTAGAAGGGGCAGGCCGGGGGAAACTGTTTTTT.

The rearrangement links TRBV28 to TRBJ1-6, with D unclear. Looked up from germline, CDR1 is MDHEN and CDR2 is SYDVKM. This CDR3 has 16 amino acids. With 3 bases removed from V and 9 bases from J, the gap between germline ends came to 18 bases. CDR3 loop: CASSFKSVRRISPLHF. CDR3 nucleotides: TGTGCCAGCAGTTTTAAGAGCGTCCGGAGGATTTCACCCCTCCACTTT.

The genes are TRBV10-3 and TRBJ2-3; 12 bases line up with TRBD2. The V gene's germline CDR1 is ENHRY and CDR2 SYGVKD. The junction had 9 bases not matched to a gene; V was cut back by 10 bases and J by 1 base. The CDR3 runs to 16 residues. CDR3 protein: CATGLAGKRGTDTQYF. For the CDR3, the DNA is TGTGCCACCGGACTAGCGGGGAAGCGTGGCACAGATACGCAGTATTTT.

The J gene is TRBJ2-7, the V gene TRBV12-5; 10 bases agree with TRBD1. CDR1 and CDR2 (germline): LGHNT, FRNRAP. The V segment lost 2 bases and the J segment 5 bases; nucleotides outside the gene matches: 6. There are 15 residues in the CDR3. The CDR3 loop reads CASGLLGTGDHEQYF. The DNA of the CDR3 is TGTGCTAGTGGTTTGTTGGGGACAGGGGACCACGAGCAGTACTTC. Full variable domain (rest looked up from reference TRBV12-5 and TRBJ2-7): DARVTQTPRHKVTEMGQEVTMRCQPILGHNTVFWYRQTMMQGLELLAYFRNRAPLDDSGMPKDRFSAEMPDATLATLKIQPSEPRDSAVYFCASGLLGTGDHEQYFGPGTRLTVT.

V gene TRBV7-9 combines with J gene TRBJ2-1, with 9 nucleotides matching TRBD1. The junction had 5 bases not matched to a gene; V was cut back by 3 bases and J by 5 bases. The germline CDR1 and CDR2 sequences are SEHNR and FQNEAQ (reference sequence). The CDR3 contains 15 residues. The CDR3 sequence: CASSFGTGINNEQFF. CDR3 DNA: TGTGCCAGCAGCTTCGGGACAGGGATAAACAATGAGCAGTTCTTC. Complete variable domain (other parts from reference TRBV7-9 and TRBJ2-1): DTGVSQNPRHKITKRGQNVTFRCDPISEHNRLYWYRQTLGQGPEFLTYFQNEAQLEKSRLLSDRFSAERPKGSFSTLEIQRTEQGDSAMYLCASSFGTGINNEQFFGPGTRLTVL.

The chain is built from TRBV18 and TRBJ1-1; 8 nucleotides agree with TRBD1. The CDR3 is 15 residues long. Trimming removed 4 bases from V and 4 bases from J; junction bases left unmatched: 8. Germline values: CDR1 KGHSH, CDR2 LQKENI. The CDR3 sequence is CASSLGQGVSTEAFF. CDR3 DNA sequence: TGTGCCAGCTCACTTGGACAGGGCGTGAGCACTGAAGCTTTCTTT.

The chain joins TRBV12-3 or TRBV12-4 to TRBJ1-1, with a possible D match to TRBD1 (6 bases). Trimming took off 6 bases at V and 5 bases at J, with 10 bases between the two ends. The CDR3 loop spans 12 amino acids. The CDR3 spells CASSRQVTEAFF. The DNA of the CDR3 is TGTGCCAGCAGCCGACAGGTAACTGAAGCTTTCTTT.

The rearrangement uses TRBV9 and TRBJ1-4; D is unresolved. V lost 2 bases to trimming and J lost 14 bases, with 22 bases between them. Germline V gene sequence: CDR1 SGDLS, CDR2 YYNGEE. CDR3 size: 15 residues. Written as DNA, the CDR3 is TGTGCCAGCAGCGTTGACTACTCCATCGAACCGGGGCTGTTTTTT. Translation gives CASSVDYSIEPGLFF.

The chain has TRBV20-1 and TRBJ2-3, with 8 bases lining up with TRBD1. This CDR3 contains 15 residues. Germline trimming cut 3 bases from V and 2 bases from J; bases unmatched to any gene: 7. Per germline, CDR1 DFQATT and CDR2 SNEGSKA (reference sequence). The CDR3 loop reads CSASVGQGYTDTQYF. DNA for the CDR3: TGCAGTGCTAGTGTAGGACAGGGTTACACAGATACGCAGTATTTT.

The chain is built from TRBV10-2 and TRBJ2-1; D may be TRBD2 (6 bases). This CDR3 is built from 14 residues. Per germline, CDR1 WSHSY and CDR2 SAAADI. Trimming left V 8 bases short and J 5 bases short, with 16 bases between. CDR3 bases: TGCGCCAGCGGTCTAGCGAGGACCGACAATGAGCAGTTCTTC. As protein: CASGLARTDNEQFF.